This passage covers 10 T cell receptor beta chains from one sample sequenced in a study of blood T cells in healthy people across ages. Using a J-beta primer mix together with a sample-barcoded 5' primer, a second PCR was run for roughly 7 to 11 cycles. TCRdb re-analysed the 5' RACE reads in MiXCR, keeping a single row per CDR3 protein. The sample has some 1.5 million distinct CDR3 sequences, around 40% seen once; the top ten hold less than 5%. The sequenced material came from blood. The receptors here all came from a woman aged 18 to 35 in good health.

The genes are TRBV7-9 and TRBJ1-2; D is undetermined. Germline V gene sequence: CDR1 SEHNR, CDR2 FQNEAQ (reference sequence). There are 12 residues in the CDR3. With 1 base removed from V and 13 bases from J, the gap between germline ends came to 13 bases. The CDR3 loop reads CASSLEAGNPTF. Here the CDR3 DNA reads TGTGCCAGCAGCTTAGAAGCCGGGAATCCCACCTTC.

The CDR3 spells CASSPGLARGEQFF. CDR3 DNA: TGTGCCAGCAGCCCAGGACTAGCGAGGGGTGAGCAGTTCTTC. The gene calls are TRBV6-5 and TRBJ2-1, with 9 bases that match TRBD2. Germline V gene data show CDR1 as MNHEY and CDR2 as SVGAGI. CDR3 length equals 14 residues. V was clipped by 6 bases and J by 9 bases; unmatched bases: 9.

This clonotype was counted only a few times. V is TRBV5-1 and J is TRBJ1-1; unclear D gene. Looked up from germline, CDR1 is SGHRS and CDR2 is YFSETQ. V shed 4 bases and J shed 0 bases, with 10 bases lying between them. The length of the CDR3 is 14 residues. CDR3 coding DNA: TGCGCCAGCAGCCATGACGGGATGAACACTGAAGCTTTCTTT. This gives the protein CASSHDGMNTEAFF.

The chain uses TRBV7-3 and TRBJ2-1; TRBD1 is a possible D gene (6 bases). The CDR3 runs to 13 residues. The V end was cut by 5 bases, the J end by 5 bases, with 10 bases between. Germline V gene sequence: CDR1 SGHTA, CDR2 FQGTGA. The CDR3 spells CASSRTVNNEQFF. CDR3 nucleotides: TGTGCCAGCAGCCGGACAGTTAACAATGAGCAGTTCTTC.

This clonotype appeared a few times. This chain connects TRBV2 to TRBJ2-7; D is unclear. Between the trimmed V and J ends, which lost 3 bases and 4 bases, there was a span of 7 bases. This CDR3 is 12 amino acids long. Looked up from germline, CDR1 is SNHLY and CDR2 is FYNNEI. This chain's CDR3 is CASSDSGYEQYF. The CDR3 DNA follows: TGTGCCAGCAGTGATTCGGGTTACGAGCAGTACTTC.

The CDR3 DNA follows: TGTGCCAGCAGTTACTCGAATAGCGGAGAGGACATTCAGTACTTC. This codes for CASSYSNSGEDIQYF. The chain joins TRBV6-5 to TRBJ2-5; D is possibly TRBD2 (6 bases). Judging by the DNA end, TRBJ2-4 fits better; the J call may be wrong. Germline loops: CDR1 MNHEY, CDR2 SVGAGI. The CDR3 spans 15 residues.

The chain joins TRBV18 to TRBJ1-5; D might be TRBD1 (5 bases). V lost 1 base to trimming and J lost 9 bases, with 13 bases between them. Germline CDR1 and CDR2: KGHSH and LQKENI. There are 14 residues in the CDR3. CDR3 region: CASSPRSTGGPQHF. The CDR3 DNA is TGTGCCAGCTCACCACGGAGCACTGGGGGGCCCCAGCATTTT.

This clonotype has at least ten counts. V is TRBV27 and J is TRBJ2-7, with D unclear. The CDR3 extends over 14 amino acids. Germline V gene lookup returns CDR1 MNHEY and CDR2 SMNVEV (reference sequence). V was shortened by 3 bases and J by 5 bases, with 14 bases between the two germline ends. The CDR3 sequence is CASSFAVPSDEQYF. The CDR3 DNA reads as TGTGCCAGCAGTTTTGCCGTTCCGTCGGACGAGCAGTACTTC.

J is TRBJ2-3 and V is TRBV5-6; 8 nucleotides align to TRBD1. Germline assignment: CDR1 SGHDT and CDR2 YYEEEE. CDR3 size: 15 residues. V lost 4 bases, J lost 1 base, and 5 bases stayed unmatched. The CDR3 DNA follows: TGTGCCAGCAGCGCACAGGGGGAAGGCACAGATACGCAGTATTTT. It encodes CASSAQGEGTDTQYF. Supplemented by reference TRBV5-6 and TRBJ2-3, the full variable domain reads DAGVTQSPTHLIKTRGQQVTLRCSPKSGHDTVSWYQQALGQGPQFIFQYYEEEERQRGNFPDRFSGHQFPNYSSELNVNALLLGDSALYLCASSAQGEGTDTQYFGPGTRLTVL.

The chain employs TRBV25-1 and TRBJ1-4; D not certain. The CDR3 loop spans 16 amino acids. V lost 4 bases and J 0 bases, leaving 12 bases between the germline ends. Germline CDR1 is MGHDK and CDR2 is SYGVNS. CDR3 coding DNA: TGTGCCAGCAGTGTGCTCTACAGCTCAACTAATGAAAAACTGTTTTTT. Translation: CASSVLYSSTNEKLFF. Together with reference TRBV25-1 and TRBJ1-4, the CDR3 gives the full variable domain: EADIYQTPRYLVIGTGKKITLECSQTMGHDKMYWYQQDPGMELHLIHYSYGVNSTEKGDLSSESTVSRIRTEHFPLTLESARPSHTSQYLCASSVLYSSTNEKLFFGSGTQLSVL.